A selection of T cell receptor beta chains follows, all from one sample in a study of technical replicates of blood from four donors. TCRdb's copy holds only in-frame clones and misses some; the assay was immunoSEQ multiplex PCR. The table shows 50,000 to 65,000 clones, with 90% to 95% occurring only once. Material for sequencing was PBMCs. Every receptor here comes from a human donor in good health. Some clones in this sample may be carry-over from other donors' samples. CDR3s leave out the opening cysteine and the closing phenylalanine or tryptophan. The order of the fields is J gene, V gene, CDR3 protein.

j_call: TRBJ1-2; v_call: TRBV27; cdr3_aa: ASSPGWGLLGFNGYT
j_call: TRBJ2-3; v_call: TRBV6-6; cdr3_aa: ASTTGSDTQY
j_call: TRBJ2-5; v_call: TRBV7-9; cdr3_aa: ASSLLVRQGGETQY
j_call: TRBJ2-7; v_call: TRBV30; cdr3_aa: AWSRQYEQY
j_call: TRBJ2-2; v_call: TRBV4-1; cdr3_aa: ASSQERGMNTGELF
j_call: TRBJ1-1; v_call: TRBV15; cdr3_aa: ATVPRLVTEAF
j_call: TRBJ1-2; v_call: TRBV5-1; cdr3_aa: ASSLGVLEGANYGYT
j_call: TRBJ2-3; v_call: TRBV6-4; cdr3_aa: ASSEGLAGGDTQY
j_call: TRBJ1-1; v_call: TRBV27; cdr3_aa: ASTKKGRGTEAF
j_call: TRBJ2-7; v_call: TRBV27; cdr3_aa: ASSLRPGYEQY
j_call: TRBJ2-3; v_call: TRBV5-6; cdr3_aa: ASSKLSGGFTDTQY
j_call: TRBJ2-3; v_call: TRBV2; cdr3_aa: ASSADIRTDTQY
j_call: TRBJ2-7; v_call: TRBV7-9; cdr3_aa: ASSLGLAGGPDEQY
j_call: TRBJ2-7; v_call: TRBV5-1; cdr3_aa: ASSLVGLGGSEQY
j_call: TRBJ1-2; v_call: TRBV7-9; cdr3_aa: ASSPGLRGGYT
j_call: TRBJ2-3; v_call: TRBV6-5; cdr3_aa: ASSYSLAGRTDTQY
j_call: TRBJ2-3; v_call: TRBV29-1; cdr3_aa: SVSGSGASTDTQY
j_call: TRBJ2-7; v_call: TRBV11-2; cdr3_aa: ASSRQGIEQY
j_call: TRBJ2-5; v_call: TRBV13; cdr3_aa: ASSLFGPGKEAQY
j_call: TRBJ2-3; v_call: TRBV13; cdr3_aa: ASSLTPPAGADTQY
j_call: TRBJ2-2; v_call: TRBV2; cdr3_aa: ASRDKRERDGELF
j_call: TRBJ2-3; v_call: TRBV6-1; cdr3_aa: ASSGVTRSGTDTQY
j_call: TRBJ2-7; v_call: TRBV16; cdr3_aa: ASSQSSGSYEQY
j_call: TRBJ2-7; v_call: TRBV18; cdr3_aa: ASSLSSGELYEQY
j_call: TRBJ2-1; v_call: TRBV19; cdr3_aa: ASSRTSGTLYNEQF
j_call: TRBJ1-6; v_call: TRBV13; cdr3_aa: ASSLGQGNSPLH
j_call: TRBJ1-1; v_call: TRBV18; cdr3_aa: ASSPPVGRTEAF
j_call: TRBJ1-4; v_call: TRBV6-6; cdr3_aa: ASSSRGNEKLF
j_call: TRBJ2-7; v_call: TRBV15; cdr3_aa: ATSRGGNSYEQY
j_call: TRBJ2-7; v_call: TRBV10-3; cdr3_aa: AISGRDSSYEQY
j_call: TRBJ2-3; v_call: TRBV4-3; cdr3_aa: ASSQQDNAGGGDTQY
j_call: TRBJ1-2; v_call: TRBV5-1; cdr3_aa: ASSLGQGAWGYT